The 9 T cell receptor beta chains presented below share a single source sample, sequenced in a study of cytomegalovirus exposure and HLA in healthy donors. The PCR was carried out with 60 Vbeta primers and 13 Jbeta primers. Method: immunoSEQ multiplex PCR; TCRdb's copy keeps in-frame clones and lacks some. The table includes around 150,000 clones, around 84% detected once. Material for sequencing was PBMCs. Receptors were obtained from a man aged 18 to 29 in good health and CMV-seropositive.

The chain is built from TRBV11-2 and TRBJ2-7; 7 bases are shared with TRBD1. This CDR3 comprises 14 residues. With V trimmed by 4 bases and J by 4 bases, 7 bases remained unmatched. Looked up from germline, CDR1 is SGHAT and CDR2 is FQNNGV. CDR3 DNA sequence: TGTGCCAGCAGCTATAGGGACAGAAGATACGAGCAGTACTTC. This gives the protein CASSYRDRRYEQYF.

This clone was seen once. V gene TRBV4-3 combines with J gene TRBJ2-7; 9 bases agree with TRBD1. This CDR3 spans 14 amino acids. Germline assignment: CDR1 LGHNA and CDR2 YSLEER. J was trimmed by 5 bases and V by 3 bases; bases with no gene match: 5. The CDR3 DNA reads TGCGCCAGCAGCCAGAGGGACAGGGTCAACGAGCAGTACTTC. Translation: CASSQRDRVNEQYF.

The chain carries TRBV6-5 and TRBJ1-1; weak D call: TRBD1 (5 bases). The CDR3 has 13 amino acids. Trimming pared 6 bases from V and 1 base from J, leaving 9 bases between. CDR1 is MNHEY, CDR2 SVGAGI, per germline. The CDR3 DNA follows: TGTGCCAGCAGCCTAGACAGGAACACTGAAGCTTTCTTT. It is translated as CASSLDRNTEAFF.

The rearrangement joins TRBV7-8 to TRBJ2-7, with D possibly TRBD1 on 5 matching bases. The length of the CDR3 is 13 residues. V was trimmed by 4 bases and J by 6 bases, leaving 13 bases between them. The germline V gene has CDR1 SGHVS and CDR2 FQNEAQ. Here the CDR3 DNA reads TGTGCCAGCAGCTCGAACCAGGGTTCCGAGCAGTACTTC. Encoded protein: CASSSNQGSEQYF.

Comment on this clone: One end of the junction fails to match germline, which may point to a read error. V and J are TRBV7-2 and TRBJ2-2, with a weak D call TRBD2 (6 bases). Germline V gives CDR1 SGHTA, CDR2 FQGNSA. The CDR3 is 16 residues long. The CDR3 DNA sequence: TGTGCCAGCAGCTTAGTGGGACTGCCGAAGACCGGGGAGCTGTTTTTT. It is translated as CASSLVGLPKTGELFF.

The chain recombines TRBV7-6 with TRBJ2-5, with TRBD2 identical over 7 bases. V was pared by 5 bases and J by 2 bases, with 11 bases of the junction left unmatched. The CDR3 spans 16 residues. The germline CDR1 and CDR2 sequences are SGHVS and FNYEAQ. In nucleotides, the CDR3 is TGTGCCAGCAGCCCTCAAAGCGGGACCGCTCAAGAGACCCAGTACTTC. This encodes CASSPQSGTAQETQYF.

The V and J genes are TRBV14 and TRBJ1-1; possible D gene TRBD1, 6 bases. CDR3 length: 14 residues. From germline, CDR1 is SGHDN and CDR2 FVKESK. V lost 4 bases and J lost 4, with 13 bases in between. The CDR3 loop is CASSPQGRSTEAFF. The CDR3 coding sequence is TGTGCCAGCAGCCCACAGGGAAGGAGCACTGAAGCTTTCTTT.

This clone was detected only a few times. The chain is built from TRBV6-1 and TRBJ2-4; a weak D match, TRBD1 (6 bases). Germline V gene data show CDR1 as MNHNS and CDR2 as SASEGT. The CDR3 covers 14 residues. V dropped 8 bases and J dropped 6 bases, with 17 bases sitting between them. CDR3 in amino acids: CASEPGVGGNIQYF. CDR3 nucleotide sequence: TGTGCCAGCGAACCAGGGGTAGGAGGAAACATTCAGTACTTC.

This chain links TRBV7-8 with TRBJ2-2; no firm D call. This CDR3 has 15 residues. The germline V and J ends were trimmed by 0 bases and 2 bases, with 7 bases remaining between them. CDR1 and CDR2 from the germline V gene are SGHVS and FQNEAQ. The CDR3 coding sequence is TGTGCCAGCAGCTTAGCGGCAGATAACACCGGGGAGCTGTTTTTT. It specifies CASSLAADNTGELFF.